The rows below give T cell receptor beta chains drawn from one sample of a study of OX40 agonist ivuxolimab in advanced cancers. Only in-frame clones appear in the TCRdb table, and some are missing; sequencing was by immunoSEQ multiplex PCR. The sample yields roughly 33,000 clones, 65% to 85% seen once. The sequencing here drew on CD4+ or CD8+ T cells sorted from blood, taken in a trial of the OX40 agonist ivuxolimab. The receptors here all came from an adult with an advanced solid tumor such as melanoma, head and neck, liver or kidney cancer. Each CDR3 is given with its conserved first and last residue. The D gene is left open where the match is weak. Clone size is given for some rows only: seen once, a few or many times, or a class if the clone is expanded.

V gene	J gene	D gene	clone size	CDR3 DNA	CDR3 protein
TRBV6-5	TRBJ2-1	NA	NA	TGTGCCAGCAGCAAGGAACAGGGGACTTACAATGAGCAGTTCTTC	CASSKEQGTYNEQFF
TRBV5-1	TRBJ2-5	TRBD2	NA	TGCGCCAGCAGCTTCGGACTAGCGGGGGGGCTGCAAGAGACCCAGTACTTC	CASSFGLAGGLQETQYF
TRBV27	TRBJ2-2	NA	NA	TGTGCCAGCAGTTTAGCGAACACCGGGGAGCTGTTTTTT	CASSLANTGELFF
TRBV11-2	TRBJ1-2	TRBD1	NA	TGTGCCAGCAGCTTTCCGGACAGGGCCATCACCTTC	CASSFPDRAITF
TRBV6-5	TRBJ2-2	NA	NA	TGTGCCAGCACCCGGGGAGGCGGGGAGCTGTTTTTT	CASTRGGGELFF
TRBV30	TRBJ1-2	TRBD1	NA	TGTGCCTGGAAATGGGGACAGGGCCCATTTGGGGGCTACACCTTC	CAWKWGQGPFGGYTF
TRBV27	TRBJ2-1	TRBD2	NA	TGTGCCAGCAGCCCCCGAGAAAGGGGCGGGGGGGCTTTTGAGCAGTTCTTC	CASSPRERGGGAFEQFF
TRBV6-1	TRBJ1-2	NA	NA	TGTGCCAGCGTCGGCCGCAGGGCCTATGGCTACACCTTC	CASVGRRAYGYTF
TRBV28	TRBJ2-7	NA	medium-sized	TGTGCCAGCTCGAGGGTAGGCTACGAGCAGTACTTC	CASSRVGYEQYF
TRBV10-3	TRBJ1-1	NA	few	TGTGCCATCAGTGAAGTAGTGGGGGAAGCTTTCTTT	CAISEVVGEAFF
TRBV10-3	TRBJ1-5	NA	once	TGTGCCATCAGACCGACAGAGGGGGGGCCCCAGCATTTT	CAIRPTEGGPQHF
TRBV6-1	TRBJ1-4	TRBD1	NA	TGTGCCAGCAGGCGACAGGGGGCTGGGGAAAAACTGTTTTTT	CASRRQGAGEKLFF
TRBV27	TRBJ2-5	TRBD2	once	TGTGCCAGCAGTTTCTCGGGTCGCGGGGGGCAAGAGACCCAGTACTTC	CASSFSGRGGQETQYF
TRBV6-1	TRBJ2-7	NA	NA	TGTGCCAGCACAGGGGGGTACGAGCAGTACTTC	CASTGGYEQYF
TRBV5-1	TRBJ2-3	NA	NA	TGCGCCAGCAGCTTGGCAGGGTCCCTCACAGATACGCAGTATTTT	CASSLAGSLTDTQYF
TRBV2	TRBJ1-4	NA	NA	TGTGCCAGCAGTGAGACGGGGGGTTTTAATGAAAAACTGTTTTTT	CASSETGGFNEKLFF
TRBV19	TRBJ1-2	NA	NA	TGTGCCAGTAGTATAACCCAAAACTATGGCTACACCTTC	CASSITQNYGYTF
TRBV7-2	TRBJ2-1	NA	NA	TGTGCCAGCAGCTTAGATCTGAGTGAGCAGTTCTTC	CASSLDLSEQFF
TRBV5-1	TRBJ1-1	NA	NA	TGCGCCAGCAGCCCGCAGGCGGCGGGTCTAGCCTCCGAAGCTTTCTTT	CASSPQAAGLASEAFF
TRBV25-1	TRBJ1-6	NA	NA	TGTGCCAGCATCGGGGCGTCCCCGGATTCACCCCTCCACTTT	CASIGASPDSPLHF
TRBV7-2	TRBJ1-2	NA	NA	TGTGCCAGCGCTCTAATGGCACAGGGAGGCGGCGGCTACACCTTC	CASALMAQGGGGYTF
TRBV5-6	TRBJ1-2	NA	NA	TGTGCCAGCAGCGCGACAGTTAACTATGGCTACACCTTC	CASSATVNYGYTF
TRBV6-5	TRBJ2-7	NA	once	TGTGCCAGCAGTCGATGGCAGGGGGGTATCGAGCAGTACTTC	CASSRWQGGIEQYF
TRBV11-2	TRBJ1-2	NA	NA	TGTGCCAGCAGCTTAGCCGGGGGGGGACTCTATGGCTACACCTTC	CASSLAGGGLYGYTF
TRBV5-8	TRBJ1-3	NA	NA	TGTGCCATTCGTGGGGTGGCCAGGGTCGGAGGAAACACCATATATTTT	CAIRGVARVGGNTIYF
TRBV21-1	TRBJ2-2	NA	NA	TGTGCCAGCAGCGGACGGGGACACTCGAACACCGGGGAGCTGTTTTTT	CASSGRGHSNTGELFF
TRBV19	TRBJ2-1	NA	once	TGTGCCAGTAGTACCGGGACAGGGGCCGGGCTAGCGGGGGAAAGCTCCTACAATGAGCAGTTCTTC	CASSTGTGAGLAGESSYNEQFF
TRBV5-1	TRBJ2-1	NA	NA	TGCGCCAGCAGCGACAGGTACAATGAGCAGTTCTTC	CASSDRYNEQFF
TRBV6-6	TRBJ2-2	NA	NA	TGTGCCATCAAAATGTCCGGGGCCGACGGGGAGCTGTTTTTT	CAIKMSGADGELFF
TRBV28	TRBJ2-6	NA	NA	TGTGCCAGCAGGCCGTCGGGGGCCAACGTCCTGACTTTC	CASRPSGANVLTF
TRBV11-2	TRBJ2-3	TRBD2	NA	TGTGCCAGCAGCTTAACGGCGGGGGGGCCGGATACGCAGTATTTT	CASSLTAGGPDTQYF
TRBV27	TRBJ2-7	TRBD1	NA	TGTGCCAGCAGACCGACAGGGGGCTACGAGCAGTACTTC	CASRPTGGYEQYF
TRBV6-5	TRBJ1-1	NA	NA	TGTGCCAGCAGTTACACCTCGAACACTGAAGCTTTCTTT	CASSYTSNTEAFF
TRBV4-1	TRBJ1-1	NA	NA	TGCGCCAGCAGCCAAGTTGGCGGGCAGGGGGCTTTCTTT	CASSQVGGQGAFF
TRBV6-5	TRBJ2-1	NA	NA	TGTGCCAGCAGCCACCAGACCTTCGGGCTCAATGAGCAGTTCTTC	CASSHQTFGLNEQFF
TRBV7-8	TRBJ1-1	NA	few	TGTGCCAGCAGCTTAAGTTTGCAGGTTCAAATGAACACTGAAGCTTTCTTT	CASSLSLQVQMNTEAFF
TRBV7-9	TRBJ2-3	NA	NA	TGTGCCAGCAGCTTCCGGGATCCTTTCACAGATACGCAGTATTTT	CASSFRDPFTDTQYF
TRBV6-1	TRBJ1-1	NA	NA	TGTGCCAGCAGTGAATACACTGAAGCTTTCTTT	CASSEYTEAFF
TRBV5-1	TRBJ1-2	NA	NA	TGCGCCAGCGGTTCCGAGAACTATGGCTACACCTTC	CASGSENYGYTF
TRBV19	TRBJ1-6	NA	NA	TGTGCCAGTAGTATAGTCACGGCTTATAATTCACCCCTCCACTTT	CASSIVTAYNSPLHF
TRBV5-1	TRBJ2-3	TRBD2	NA	TGCGCCAGCAGCTTGGCAAGCGGGGGGTTGGATACGCAGTATTTT	CASSLASGGLDTQYF
TRBV5-1	TRBJ1-5	NA	once	TGCGCCAGCAGCCGTATTATCCCCACTCTTCAGCCCCAGCATTTT	CASSRIIPTLQPQHF
TRBV5-6	TRBJ2-4	NA	few	TGTGCCAGCAGCTCTGACCAGATAAACATTCAGTACTTC	CASSSDQINIQYF
TRBV30	TRBJ1-5	NA	NA	TGTGCCTGGAGGAGAGGTGGGTGGGCGGATAGCAATCAGCCCCAGCATTTT	CAWRRGGWADSNQPQHF
TRBV5-1	TRBJ2-7	NA	NA	TGCGCCAGCAGCTTCCAGGGTGGCGAGCAGTACTTC	CASSFQGGEQYF
TRBV11-2	TRBJ2-1	TRBD2	NA	TGTGCCAGCAGCTTAGATACTAGCGGGAGTCCGAATGAGCAGTTCTTC	CASSLDTSGSPNEQFF
TRBV19	TRBJ2-7	NA	NA	TGTGCCAGTAGTCCGACAGGAGCCTACGAGCAGTACTTC	CASSPTGAYEQYF
TRBV18	TRBJ1-1	TRBD1	NA	TGTGCCAGCTCACCCGACAGGGTCACTGAAGCTTTCTTT	CASSPDRVTEAFF
TRBV19	TRBJ1-3	NA	NA	TGTGCCAGTAGTGATTGGAAAAGAAACACCATATATTTT	CASSDWKRNTIYF
TRBV9	TRBJ2-2	NA	few	TGTGCCAGCAGCGTAGATGGGGGAGGGGAGCTGTTTTTT	CASSVDGGGELFF
TRBV28	TRBJ2-3	NA	NA	TGTGCCAGCAGAGCCTCGGGACTTATTAGCACAGATACGCAGTATTTT	CASRASGLISTDTQYF
TRBV19	TRBJ2-6	NA	NA	TGTGCCAGTAGTATAGCCGGGGTGGTTGGGGCCAACGTCCTGACTTTC	CASSIAGVVGANVLTF
TRBV5-4	TRBJ2-5	TRBD1	NA	TGTGCCAGCAGCATCGGGACAGACGGTTTAGAGACCCAGTACTTC	CASSIGTDGLETQYF
TRBV5-4	TRBJ1-2	NA	NA	TGTGCCAGCAGCTTGTTTGCAGGGTATGGCTACACCTTC	CASSLFAGYGYTF
TRBV18	TRBJ2-5	TRBD1	NA	TGTGCCAGCGCTCAGGGGGCCAGGGAGGAGACCCAGTACTTC	CASAQGAREETQYF
TRBV7-2	TRBJ1-3	TRBD1	NA	TGTGCCAGCAGCTATCGGACAGGTCTAGGAAACACCATATATTTT	CASSYRTGLGNTIYF
TRBV19	TRBJ1-5	NA	NA	TGTGCCAGTAGTATAGCCCCGAATCAGCCCCAGCATTTT	CASSIAPNQPQHF
TRBV11-2	TRBJ1-4	NA	NA	TGTGCCAGCAGCCCAGTCCCCAGATCTAATGAAAAACTGTTTTTT	CASSPVPRSNEKLFF